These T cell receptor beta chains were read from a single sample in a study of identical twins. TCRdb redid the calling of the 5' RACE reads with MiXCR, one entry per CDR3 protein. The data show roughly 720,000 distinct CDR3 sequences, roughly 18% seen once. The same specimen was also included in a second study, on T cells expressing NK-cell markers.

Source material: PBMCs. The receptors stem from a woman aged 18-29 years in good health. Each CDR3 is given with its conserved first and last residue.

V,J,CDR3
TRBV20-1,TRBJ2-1,CSASLLGRQYNEQFF
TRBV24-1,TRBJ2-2,CATSRSGTTNTGELFF
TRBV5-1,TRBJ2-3,CASSLRKLGRTDTQYF
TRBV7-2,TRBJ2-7,CASSSSTRYEQYF
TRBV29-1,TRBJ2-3,CSVEGWQGATQKVLSSTDTQYF
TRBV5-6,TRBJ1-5,CASSLRAGRGNQPQHF
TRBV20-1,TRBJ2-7,CSAILAAGREGWGEQYF
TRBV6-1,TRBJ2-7,CASIPGGLHEQYF
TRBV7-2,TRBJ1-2,CASRNDGNYGYTF
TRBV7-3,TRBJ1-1,CASSLHPSENTEAFF
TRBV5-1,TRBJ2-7,CASSLAQGGGEQYF
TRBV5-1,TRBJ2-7,CASSVSGVSYEQYF
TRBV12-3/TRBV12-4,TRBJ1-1,CASIQDMANTEAFF
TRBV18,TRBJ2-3,CASSPPDGTDTQYF
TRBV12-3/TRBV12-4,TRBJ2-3,CASGTSGGLDTQYF
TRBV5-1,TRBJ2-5,CASSLGGPRKETQYF
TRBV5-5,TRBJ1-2,CASSFQNYGYTF
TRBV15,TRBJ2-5,CATSRGTSGVQETQYF
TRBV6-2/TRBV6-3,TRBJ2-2,CASSAQGDGELFF
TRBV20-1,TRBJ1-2,CSARYGEDGYTF
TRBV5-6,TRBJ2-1,CASSLVGNYNEQFF
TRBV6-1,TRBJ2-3,CASSTGISTDTQYF
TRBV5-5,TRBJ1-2,CASRGPTEYGYTF
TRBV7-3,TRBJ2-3,CASSVTRTDTQYF
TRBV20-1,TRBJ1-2,CSGRRQGYGYTF
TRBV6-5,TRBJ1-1,CASSYSRPGPLATEAFF
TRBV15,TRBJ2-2,CATSRVGHYTGELFF
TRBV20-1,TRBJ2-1,CSARTGLNEQFF
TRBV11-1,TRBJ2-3,CASSLGHRGAASTDTQYF
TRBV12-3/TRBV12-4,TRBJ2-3,CASSFERITDTQYF
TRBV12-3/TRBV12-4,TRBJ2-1,CASSLLNGHYNEQFF
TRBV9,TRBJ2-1,CASSVEGEVGEQFF
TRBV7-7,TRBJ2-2,CASSLSGQDTGELFF
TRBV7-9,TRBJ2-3,CASGLSTDTQYF
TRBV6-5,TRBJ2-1,CASSSLERISNEQFF